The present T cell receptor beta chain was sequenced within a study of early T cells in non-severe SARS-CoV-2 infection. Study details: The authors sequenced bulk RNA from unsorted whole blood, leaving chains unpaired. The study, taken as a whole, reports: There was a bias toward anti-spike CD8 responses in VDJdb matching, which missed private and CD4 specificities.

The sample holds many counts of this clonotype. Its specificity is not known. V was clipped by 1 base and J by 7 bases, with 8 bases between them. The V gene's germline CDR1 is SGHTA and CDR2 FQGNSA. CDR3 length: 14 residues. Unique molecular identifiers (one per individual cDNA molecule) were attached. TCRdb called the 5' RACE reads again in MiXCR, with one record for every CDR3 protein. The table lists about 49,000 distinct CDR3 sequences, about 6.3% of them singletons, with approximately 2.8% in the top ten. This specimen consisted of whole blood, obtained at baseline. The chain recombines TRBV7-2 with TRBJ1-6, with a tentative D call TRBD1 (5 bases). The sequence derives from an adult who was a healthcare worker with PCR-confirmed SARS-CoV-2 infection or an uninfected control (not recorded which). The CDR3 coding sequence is TGTGCCAGCAGCTTAGGACAGTTGAATTCACCCCTCCACTTT. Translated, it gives CASSLGQLNSPLHF.